One and the same sample provided the 8 T cell receptor beta chains below, sequenced in a study of T-cell memory formation after mild COVID-19. One entry per CDR3 protein results from TCRdb running MiXCR on the 5' RACE reads. The sample contains around 500,000 distinct CDR3 sequences, roughly 18% of which appear only once. Sequences were obtained from PBMCs or a T cell subset sorted from them (not recorded which). The receptors were gathered from an adult woman who had mild COVID-19 (a few samples of this study predate the infection). Cell type and time point are not known.

The rearrangement joins TRBV20-1 to TRBJ1-3; 7 positions agree with TRBD1. Looked up from germline, CDR1 is DFQATT and CDR2 is SNEGSKA (reference sequence). The CDR3 covers 16 residues. The V segment lost 3 bases and the J segment 0 bases; nucleotides outside the gene matches: 8. Here the CDR3 DNA reads TGCAGTGCTAGCGGGGGCAGGGGGTTCTCTGGAAACACCATATATTTT. It translates to CSASGGRGFSGNTIYF.

The rearrangement uses TRBV27 and TRBJ1-2; D is ambiguous. This CDR3 contains 15 residues. Trimming took off 5 bases at V and 3 bases at J, with 16 bases between the two ends. CDR1 and CDR2 (germline): MNHEY, SMNVEV (reference sequence). This CDR3 reads CASSMVSGIYYGYTF. The DNA of the CDR3 is TGTGCCAGCAGTATGGTTTCGGGCATATACTATGGCTACACCTTC.

This clonotype turned up a few times. This chain links TRBV5-6 with TRBJ2-3, with D perhaps matching TRBD1 (5 bases). Germline CDR1 SGHDT, CDR2 YYEEEE. The CDR3 extends over 15 amino acids. Trimming took off 2 bases at V and 4 bases at J, with 14 bases between the two ends. The CDR3, as DNA: TGTGCCAGCAGCTTCGGCAGGGATCGTCCAGATACGCAGTATTTT. Residues: CASSFGRDRPDTQYF.

This clonotype was detected only a few times. The gene calls are TRBV3-1 and TRBJ2-2; D unclear. Per the germline V gene, CDR1 is LGHDT and CDR2 is YNNKEL (reference sequence). The V end lost 0 bases, the J end lost 1 base, and 9 bases lay between the germline ends. CDR3 size: 16 residues. The CDR3 sequence is CASSQESQMNTGELFF. As DNA, the CDR3 is TGTGCCAGCAGCCAAGAGAGCCAGATGAACACCGGGGAGCTGTTTTTT. Based on the CDR3 plus reference TRBV3-1 and TRBJ2-2, the full variable domain is DTAVSQTPKYLVTQMGNDKSIKCEQNLGHDTMYWYKQDSKKFLKIMFSYNNKELIINETVPNRFSPKSPDKAHLNLHINSLELGDSAVYFCASSQESQMNTGELFFGEGSRLTVL.

This clonotype was recorded many times. This chain connects TRBV27 to TRBJ2-3; tentatively, D is TRBD2 (5 bases). The V and J ends lost 5 bases and 5 bases respectively, with 8 bases between them. The CDR3 loop spans 12 amino acids. From germline, CDR1 is MNHEY and CDR2 SMNVEV (reference sequence). For the CDR3, the DNA is TGTGCCAGCAGTCCCCGGGGAGATACGCAGTATTTT. Its protein product is CASSPRGDTQYF.

There are many counts of this clonotype. The rearrangement links TRBV13 to TRBJ1-1, with TRBD1 matching over 7 bases. Trimming cost V 1 base and J 1 base; bases outside gene matches: 3. Germline assignment: CDR1 PRHDT and CDR2 FYEKMQ (reference sequence). This CDR3 region has 15 residues. CDR3 sequence: CASSLAGTANTEAFF. CDR3 coding DNA: TGTGCCAGCAGCTTAGCCGGGACAGCGAACACTGAAGCTTTCTTT.

The sample holds a few counts of this clonotype. V usage is TRBV6-5 and J usage is TRBJ2-4; 10 bases match TRBD2. From germline, CDR1 is MNHEY and CDR2 SVGAGI. The V and J ends lost 0 bases and 3 bases, in that order; junction bases with no gene match: 5. The CDR3 runs to 17 residues. Here the CDR3 DNA reads TGTGCCAGCAGTTACTCGTCTAGCGGGAGAGACAAAAACATTCAGTACTTC. It is translated as CASSYSSSGRDKNIQYF.

V and J are TRBV6-1 and TRBJ2-7; 8 positions match TRBD2. V trimming: 1 base; J trimming: 2 bases; junction bases outside the gene matches: 4. Germline V CDR1 and CDR2: MNHNS, SASEGT. CDR3 length equals 15 residues. CDR3 coding DNA: TGTGCCAGCAGTGAAGGTAGCGGGAAGACCTACGAGCAGTACTTC. Amino acids: CASSEGSGKTYEQYF.